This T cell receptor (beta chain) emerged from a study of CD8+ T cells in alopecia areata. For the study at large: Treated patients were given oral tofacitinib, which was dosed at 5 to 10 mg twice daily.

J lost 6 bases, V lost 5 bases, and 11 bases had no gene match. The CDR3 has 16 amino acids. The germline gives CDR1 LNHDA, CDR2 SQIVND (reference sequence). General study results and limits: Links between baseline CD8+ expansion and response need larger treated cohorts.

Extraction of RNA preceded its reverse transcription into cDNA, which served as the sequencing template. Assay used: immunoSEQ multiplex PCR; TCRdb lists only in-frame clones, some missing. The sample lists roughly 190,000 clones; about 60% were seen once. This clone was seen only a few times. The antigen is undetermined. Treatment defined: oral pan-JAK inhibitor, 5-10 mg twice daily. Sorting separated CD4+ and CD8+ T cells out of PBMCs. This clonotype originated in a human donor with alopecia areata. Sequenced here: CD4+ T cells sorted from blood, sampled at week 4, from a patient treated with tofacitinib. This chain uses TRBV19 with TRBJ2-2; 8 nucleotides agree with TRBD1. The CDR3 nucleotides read TGTGCCAGTAGTCGACGGACAGGGAATGGACCCGGGGAGCTGTTTTTT. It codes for CASSRRTGNGPGELFF.